This entry lists 23 T cell receptor beta chains sequenced from one sample in a study of vaccination effects on CD4 cells after COVID-19. Peptide-pool stimulation followed by sequencing identified expanded antigen-specific CD4+ clonotypes in the ViraFEST assay. Cultured cells yielded isolated CD4+ T cells after less than 11 days. Two-dose vaccination with either BNT162b2 or mRNA-1273 was given to the participants. No antigen has been identified for these receptors. Sequenced by immunoSEQ multiplex PCR; TCRdb stores in-frame clones only, minus some. This sample has just under 60,000 clones, with around four fifths found just once. Material: CD4+ T cells from PBMCs cultured with HCoV-OC43 spike peptides, obtained after COVID-19 vaccination. Sample subset: HCoV-OC43 spike overlapping peptide pool stimulation. These receptors were taken from a human donor who received a COVID-19 vaccine.

The chain joins TRBV6-4 to TRBJ2-3; D call uncertain. The CDR3 spans 15 residues. The germline V gene has CDR1 MRHNA and CDR2 SNTAGT. The V end was cut by 5 bases, the J end by 3 bases, with 15 bases between. CDR3: CASSQQPWSTDTQYF. The DNA of the CDR3 is TGTGCCAGCAGTCAGCAGCCCTGGTCGACAGATACGCAGTATTTT.

This chain joins TRBV6-5 and TRBJ2-2; D uncertain. The CDR3 contains 15 residues. Germline assignment: CDR1 MNHEY and CDR2 SVGAGI. The V end lost 6 bases, the J end lost 0 bases, and 11 bases lay between the germline ends. The CDR3 nucleotides read TGTGCCAGCAGCATCTGGACCGCGAACACCGGGGAGCTGTTTTTT. Its protein product is CASSIWTANTGELFF.

The CDR3 nucleotides read TGTGCCAGCAGTTACGGACAGGGGTCAAACATTCAGTACTTC. Residues: CASSYGQGSNIQYF. The V call is TRBV6-6, the J call TRBJ2-4; TRBD1 agrees at 9 bases. The CDR3 contains 14 residues. CDR1 and CDR2 from the germline V gene are MNHNY and SVGAGI (reference sequence). V gave up 2 bases and J gave up 6 bases; unmatched junction bases: 2.

This clone was detected only once. V and J are TRBV28 and TRBJ2-5; D possibly corresponds to TRBD2 (5 bases). The CDR3 is made up of 13 amino acids. Trimming pared 5 bases from V and 5 bases from J, leaving 12 bases between. The germline CDR1 and CDR2 sequences are MDHEN and SYDVKM. The CDR3 loop is CASSKFRDETQYF. CDR3 sequence (DNA): TGTGCCAGCAGTAAATTTCGGGATGAGACCCAGTACTTC.

This clone showed up just a few times. The chain is built from TRBV2 and TRBJ2-2, with D perhaps TRBD1 (6 bases). The length of the CDR3 is 15 residues. The germline gives CDR1 SNHLY, CDR2 FYNNEI. Trimming removed 6 bases from V and 5 bases from J, with 16 bases in between. The CDR3 region is CASRGHLGVTGELFF. CDR3 DNA: TGTGCCAGCAGGGGACACTTGGGGGTAACCGGGGAGCTGTTTTTT.

The chain carries TRBV6-5 and TRBJ1-1; 7 bases are shared with TRBD1. Trimming cost V 4 bases and J 3 bases; bases outside gene matches: 5. The CDR3 loop spans 14 amino acids. Germline CDR1 is MNHEY and CDR2 is SVGAGI. The DNA for the CDR3 is TGTGCCAGCAGTTCCGACAGGGCGGACACTGAAGCTTTCTTT. Protein product: CASSSDRADTEAFF.

The chain links TRBV5-5 to TRBJ1-6, with D possibly TRBD1 on 5 matching bases. This CDR3 comprises 15 residues. In germline, CDR1 is SGHKS, CDR2 YYEKEE (reference sequence). Trimming took 4 bases from V and 6 from J, leaving 14 bases between them. The DNA of the CDR3 is TGTGCCAGCAGCCGCAATCAGGGAGCTAATTCACCCCTCCACTTT. This gives the protein CASSRNQGANSPLHF.

This chain connects TRBV10-1 to TRBJ1-2, with D unclear. This CDR3 is 12 amino acids long. V gave up 8 bases and J gave up 4 bases, with 11 bases separating them. CDR1 is WNHNN and CDR2 is SYGVQD in the germline V gene (reference sequence). CDR3 region: CASGCRSYGYTF. The CDR3 nucleotides read TGCGCCAGCGGTTGCAGGAGCTATGGCTACACCTTC.

This chain connects TRBV21-1 to TRBJ2-1. TRBV21-1 is reported as a pseudogene. The length of the CDR3 is 10 residues. Here the CDR3 reads CASSVNEQFF. The CDR3 DNA reads as TGTGCCAGCAGCGTCAATGAGCAGTTCTTC.

This chain connects TRBV14 to TRBJ2-2; TRBD2 matches at 13 bases. This CDR3 contains 18 residues. CDR1 is SGHDN and CDR2 is FVKESK in the germline V gene. With V trimmed by 2 bases and J by 4 bases, 7 bases remained unmatched. CDR3 in DNA: TGTGCCAGCAGCCAAAATTCCCGACTAGCGGGAGGCACCGGGGAGCTGTTTTTT. Translation gives CASSQNSRLAGGTGELFF.

V gene TRBV5-1 combines with J gene TRBJ1-1; no clear D gene. CDR1 is SGHRS, CDR2 YFSETQ, per germline. The V end lost 4 bases, the J end lost 0 bases, and 10 bases lay between the germline ends. This CDR3 contains 14 residues. The CDR3 DNA reads TGCGCCAGCAGCATCACAACACTGAACACTGAAGCTTTCTTT. This codes for CASSITTLNTEAFF.

The chain carries TRBV6-2 or TRBV6-3 and TRBJ1-5; D is perhaps TRBD1 (6 bases). This CDR3 has 16 amino acids. CDR1 and CDR2 (germline): MNHEY, SVGEGT. V lost 2 bases to trimming and J lost 2 bases, with 13 bases between them. CDR3 loop: CASSYVTGMGNQPQHF. The DNA for the CDR3 is TGTGCCAGCAGTTACGTTACAGGGATGGGCAATCAGCCCCAGCATTTT.

The rearrangement joins TRBV2 to TRBJ2-1; 10 bases agree with TRBD1. Germline-derived CDR1 and CDR2 are SNHLY and FYNNEI. The CDR3 is made up of 17 amino acids. V shed 6 bases, J shed 8 bases, and the junction held 16 bases outside the gene matches. The CDR3 is CASSPRGPGQGYDEQFF. For the CDR3, the DNA is TGTGCCAGCAGCCCCCGGGGTCCGGGACAGGGGTACGATGAGCAGTTCTTC.

The V and J genes are TRBV7-2 and TRBJ2-2; D not resolved. CDR1 is SGHTA, CDR2 FQGNSA, per germline. Trimming took off 2 bases at V and 0 bases at J, with 4 bases between the two ends. The CDR3 is 14 residues long. The chain's CDR3 is CASSLSSNTGELFF. For the CDR3, the DNA is TGTGCCAGCAGCTTATCCTCGAACACCGGGGAGCTGTTTTTT.

This clone is categorized as medium-sized. The chain employs TRBV12-3 or TRBV12-4 and TRBJ2-3; D unresolved. Trimming left V 5 bases short and J 1 base short, with 7 bases between. The CDR3 loop spans 13 amino acids. CDR3 DNA sequence: TGTGCCAGCAGTCCCGGACGCACAGATACGCAGTATTTT. This sequence encodes CASSPGRTDTQYF.

This clone was picked up one time. CDR3 loop: CASSPRTSGGTMETQYF. The DNA for the CDR3 is TGTGCCAGCAGCCCGCGGACTAGCGGGGGAACAATGGAGACCCAGTACTTC. The chain uses TRBV7-6 and TRBJ2-5; 13 bases match TRBD2. V trimming: 5 bases; J trimming: 5 bases; junction bases outside the gene matches: 11. Germline CDR1 reads SGHVS; CDR2 reads FNYEAQ. CDR3 length: 17 residues.

This sequence joins TRBV12-3 or TRBV12-4 and TRBJ1-6; no clear D gene. Between the trimmed V and J ends, which lost 2 bases and 7 bases, there was a span of 6 bases. This CDR3 contains 13 residues. CDR3 region: CASSLWSNSPLHF. The CDR3 DNA reads TGTGCCAGCAGTTTATGGTCAAATTCACCCCTCCACTTT.

This clone was counted between two and nine times. The rearrangement joins TRBV6-5 to TRBJ1-1; TRBD1 matches at 7 bases. Trimming removed 10 bases from V and 6 bases from J; junction bases left unmatched: 11. This CDR3 spans 13 amino acids. Germline V gene lookup returns CDR1 MNHEY and CDR2 SVGAGI. The CDR3 loop reads CATRQGSSAEAFF. The CDR3 DNA is TGTGCCACCCGACAGGGTTCTTCCGCTGAAGCTTTCTTT.

The table lists this clone with a few counts. V gene TRBV6-5 combines with J gene TRBJ1-2; D unresolved. The CDR3 has 16 residues. V shed 0 bases and J shed 4 bases, with 15 bases lying between them. From germline, CDR1 is MNHEY and CDR2 SVGAGI. CDR3 amino acids: CASSYSVRQPAYGYTF. The CDR3 DNA is TGTGCCAGCAGTTACTCAGTACGCCAGCCGGCCTATGGCTACACCTTC.

This chain connects TRBV7-8 to TRBJ2-5; no reliable D call. There are 14 residues in the CDR3. V lost 3 bases and J lost 0, with 8 bases in between. Looked up from germline, CDR1 is SGHVS and CDR2 is FQNEAQ. The CDR3 sequence is CASSLGRYQETQYF. The DNA of the CDR3 is TGTGCCAGCAGCTTGGGCAGATACCAAGAGACCCAGTACTTC.

The CDR3: CANTGSPDAGYTF. CDR3 bases: TGTGCCAACACAGGGTCTCCGGACGCTGGCTACACCTTC. The chain combines TRBV19 with TRBJ1-2; maybe TRBD1 (6 bases). Germline loops: CDR1 LNHDA, CDR2 SQIVND (reference sequence). This CDR3 spans 13 amino acids. Trimming left V 10 bases short and J 7 bases short, with 19 bases between.

This chain joins TRBV4-1 and TRBJ1-1; no reliable D call. Trimming removed 0 bases from V and 8 bases from J, with 16 bases in between. CDR1 and CDR2 (germline): MGHRA, YSYEKL. This CDR3 comprises 15 residues. This CDR3 reads CASSQDPERSAEAFF. The CDR3 coding sequence is TGCGCCAGCAGCCAAGATCCGGAAAGGAGCGCCGAAGCTTTCTTT.

This clone occurred once. The chain employs TRBV10-1 and TRBJ2-2; 9 positions match TRBD1. This CDR3 comprises 16 residues. Trimming removed 3 bases from V and 4 bases from J; junction bases left unmatched: 6. Germline assignment: CDR1 WNHNN and CDR2 SYGVQD (reference sequence). The CDR3 loop is CASSDKPGQGTGELFF. The CDR3 nucleotides are TGCGCCAGCAGTGACAAACCGGGACAGGGCACCGGGGAGCTGTTTTTT.